This is a list of T cell receptor beta chains from one sample in a study of CD8 T cells in ankylosing spondylitis. TCRdb fed the 5' RACE reads into MiXCR, producing one record per CDR3 protein. The table shows about 390,000 distinct CDR3 sequences, with approximately 20% occurring only once. Sequences were obtained from blood, either unsorted or a sorted T cell fraction (not recorded which). Source of these receptors: a male donor with ankylosing spondylitis. CDR3s include the opening cysteine and the closing phenylalanine or tryptophan. A D gene is named only where the DNA matches it firmly. Not all rows give a size; the values are once, few, many and, for expanded clones, a class.

j_call: TRBJ2-3
d_call: TRBD2
clone_size: few
v_call: TRBV27
cdr3_aa: CASSFLGLAGDTDTQYF
cdr3_nt: TGTGCCAGCAGTTTCCTGGGACTAGCGGGAGATACAGATACGCAGTATTTT

j_call: TRBJ1-1
d_call: -
clone_size: -
v_call: TRBV30
cdr3_aa: CAWSVAGANTEAFF
cdr3_nt: TGTGCCTGGAGTGTGGCAGGGGCGAACACTGAAGCTTTCTTT

j_call: TRBJ2-2
d_call: -
clone_size: few
v_call: TRBV28
cdr3_aa: CASSKELGTNTGELFF
cdr3_nt: TGTGCCAGCAGTAAGGAGCTCGGAACGAACACCGGGGAGCTGTTTTTT

j_call: TRBJ2-3
d_call: TRBD2
clone_size: -
v_call: TRBV5-6
cdr3_aa: CASSLFPPSGLTDTQYF
cdr3_nt: TGTGCCAGCAGCTTGTTCCCCCCTAGCGGCCTCACAGATACGCAGTATTTT

j_call: TRBJ1-2
d_call: -
clone_size: -
v_call: TRBV28
cdr3_aa: CASSPPPAPGYTF
cdr3_nt: TGTGCCAGCAGTCCGCCCCCAGCTCCCGGCTACACCTTC

j_call: TRBJ2-5
d_call: -
clone_size: few
v_call: TRBV4-3
cdr3_aa: CASSMDRGETQYF
cdr3_nt: TGCGCCAGCAGCATGGACAGAGGCGAGACCCAGTACTTC

j_call: TRBJ2-3
d_call: TRBD2
clone_size: -
v_call: TRBV30
cdr3_aa: CAWDSRTSGSFSDTQYF
cdr3_nt: TGTGCCTGGGATTCTAGGACTAGCGGGAGTTTCTCAGATACGCAGTATTTT

j_call: TRBJ2-1
d_call: -
clone_size: -
v_call: TRBV7-2
cdr3_aa: CASSLTGTPANEQFF
cdr3_nt: TGTGCCAGCAGCCTAACAGGGACTCCAGCCAATGAGCAGTTCTTC

j_call: TRBJ1-2
d_call: -
clone_size: -
v_call: TRBV7-9
cdr3_aa: CASSLEGALAYGYTF
cdr3_nt: TGTGCCAGCAGCTTAGAAGGGGCGTTAGCGTATGGCTACACCTTC

j_call: TRBJ2-7
d_call: -
clone_size: few
v_call: TRBV6-2/TRBV6-3
cdr3_aa: CASKARYSLDEQYF
cdr3_nt: TGTGCCAGCAAAGCACGTTACAGCCTCGACGAGCAGTACTTC

j_call: TRBJ1-4
d_call: -
clone_size: few
v_call: TRBV12-3/TRBV12-4
cdr3_aa: CASSLNLRGEKLFF
cdr3_nt: TGTGCCAGCAGTTTAAATCTCAGGGGCGAAAAACTGTTTTTT

j_call: TRBJ2-7
d_call: -
clone_size: few
v_call: TRBV6-2/TRBV6-3
cdr3_aa: CASSYRGLRVVEQYF
cdr3_nt: TGTGCCAGCAGTTACAGGGGACTCCGGGTCGTCGAGCAGTACTTC

j_call: TRBJ2-1
d_call: -
clone_size: -
v_call: TRBV5-1
cdr3_aa: CASSGEPYNEQFF
cdr3_nt: TGCGCCAGCAGCGGAGAACCTTACAATGAGCAGTTCTTC

j_call: TRBJ2-5
d_call: TRBD1
clone_size: -
v_call: TRBV6-2/TRBV6-3
cdr3_aa: CASSTGGWETQYF
cdr3_nt: TGTGCCAGCAGTACAGGGGGCTGGGAGACCCAGTACTTC

j_call: TRBJ2-3
d_call: TRBD2
clone_size: few
v_call: TRBV7-6
cdr3_aa: CASSLTSGRPTDTQYF
cdr3_nt: TGTGCCAGCAGCTTAACGAGCGGGAGGCCCACAGATACGCAGTATTTT

j_call: TRBJ2-3
d_call: -
clone_size: -
v_call: TRBV9
cdr3_aa: CASSVRVHTDTQYF
cdr3_nt: TGTGCCAGCAGCGTGAGGGTCCACACAGATACGCAGTATTTT

j_call: TRBJ2-2
d_call: TRBD1
clone_size: many
v_call: TRBV29-1
cdr3_aa: CSVAFGTGNTGELFF
cdr3_nt: TGCAGCGTTGCCTTCGGGACAGGGAACACCGGGGAGCTGTTTTTT

j_call: TRBJ2-1
d_call: TRBD2
clone_size: -
v_call: TRBV28
cdr3_aa: CASSLRLAVDEQFF
cdr3_nt: TGTGCCAGCAGTTTGAGACTAGCGGTGGATGAGCAGTTCTTC

j_call: TRBJ2-7
d_call: TRBD1
clone_size: -
v_call: TRBV7-3
cdr3_aa: CASSLMGSGQGSYEQYF
cdr3_nt: TGTGCCAGCAGCTTAATGGGGTCCGGACAGGGGTCCTACGAGCAGTACTTC

j_call: TRBJ2-1
d_call: -
clone_size: -
v_call: TRBV7-9
cdr3_aa: CASSRSIGDFYNEQFF
cdr3_nt: TGTGCCAGCAGTAGGAGCATCGGGGATTTCTACAATGAGCAGTTCTTC

j_call: TRBJ1-4
d_call: -
clone_size: -
v_call: TRBV7-9
cdr3_aa: CASSLTETNEKLFF
cdr3_nt: TGTGCCAGCAGCCTTACAGAAACTAATGAAAAACTGTTTTTT

j_call: TRBJ2-7
d_call: -
clone_size: many
v_call: TRBV28
cdr3_aa: CASSRIYEQYF
cdr3_nt: TGTGCCAGCAGTAGGATCTACGAGCAGTACTTC

j_call: TRBJ2-7
d_call: -
clone_size: few
v_call: TRBV6-6
cdr3_aa: CASKGVEYEQYF
cdr3_nt: TGTGCCAGCAAAGGCGTAGAGTACGAGCAGTACTTC

j_call: TRBJ1-5
d_call: -
clone_size: -
v_call: TRBV28
cdr3_aa: CASSVELGNQPQHF
cdr3_nt: TGTGCCAGCAGTGTGGAGCTCGGCAATCAGCCCCAGCATTTT

j_call: TRBJ1-3
d_call: -
clone_size: many
v_call: TRBV7-9
cdr3_aa: CASSLRDFGNTIYF
cdr3_nt: TGTGCCAGCAGCCTCAGGGACTTCGGAAACACCATATATTTT

j_call: TRBJ1-5
d_call: -
clone_size: -
v_call: TRBV12-3/TRBV12-4
cdr3_aa: CASSLHRDNQPQHF
cdr3_nt: TGTGCCAGCAGTTTACACAGAGACAATCAGCCCCAGCATTTT

j_call: TRBJ2-3
d_call: -
clone_size: many
v_call: TRBV7-2
cdr3_aa: CASSAPLGRTDTQYF
cdr3_nt: TGTGCCAGCAGCGCTCCCTTGGGGAGGACAGATACGCAGTATTTT

j_call: TRBJ2-3
d_call: -
clone_size: -
v_call: TRBV3-1
cdr3_aa: CASSRIQGGSTDTQYF
cdr3_nt: TGTGCCAGCAGTCGTATACAAGGCGGGAGCACAGATACGCAGTATTTT

j_call: TRBJ2-7
d_call: TRBD2
clone_size: -
v_call: TRBV19
cdr3_aa: CASSIGSSGSYEQYF
cdr3_nt: TGTGCCAGTAGTATAGGGTCCAGCGGGAGCTACGAGCAGTACTTC

j_call: TRBJ2-7
d_call: -
clone_size: -
v_call: TRBV28
cdr3_aa: CASSFNPAGTTYEQYF
cdr3_nt: TGTGCCAGCAGTTTCAACCCGGCCGGGACCACCTACGAGCAGTACTTC